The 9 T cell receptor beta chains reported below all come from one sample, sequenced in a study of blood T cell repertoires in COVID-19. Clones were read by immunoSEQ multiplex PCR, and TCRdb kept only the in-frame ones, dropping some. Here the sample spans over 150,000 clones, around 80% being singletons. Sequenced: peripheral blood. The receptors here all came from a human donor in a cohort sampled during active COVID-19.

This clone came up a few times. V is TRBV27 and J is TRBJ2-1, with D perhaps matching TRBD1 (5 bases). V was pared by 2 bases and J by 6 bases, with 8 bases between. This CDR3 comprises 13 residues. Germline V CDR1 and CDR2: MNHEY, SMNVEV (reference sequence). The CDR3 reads CASSLGASNEQFF. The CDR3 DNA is TGTGCCAGCAGTTTAGGGGCTAGCAATGAGCAGTTCTTC.

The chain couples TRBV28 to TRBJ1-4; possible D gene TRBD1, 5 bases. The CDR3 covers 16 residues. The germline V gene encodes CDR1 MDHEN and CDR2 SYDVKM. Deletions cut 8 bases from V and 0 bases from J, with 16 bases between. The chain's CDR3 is CASRRQSVATNEKLFF. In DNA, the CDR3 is TGTGCCAGCCGTCGACAGAGTGTTGCAACTAATGAAAAACTGTTTTTT.

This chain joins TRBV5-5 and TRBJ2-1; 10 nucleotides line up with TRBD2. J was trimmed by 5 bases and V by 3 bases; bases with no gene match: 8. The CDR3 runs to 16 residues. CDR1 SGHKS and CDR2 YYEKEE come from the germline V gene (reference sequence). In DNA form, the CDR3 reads TGTGCCAGCAGCTCGACCCTAGCGGGAGTCCACAATGAGCAGTTCTTC. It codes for CASSSTLAGVHNEQFF.

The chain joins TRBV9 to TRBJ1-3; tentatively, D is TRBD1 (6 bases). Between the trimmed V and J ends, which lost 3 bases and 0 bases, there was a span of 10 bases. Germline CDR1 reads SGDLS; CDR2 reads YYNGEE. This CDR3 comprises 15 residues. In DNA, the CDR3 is TGTGCCAGCAGCGCGGACAGCACCTCTGGAAACACCATATATTTT. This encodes CASSADSTSGNTIYF.

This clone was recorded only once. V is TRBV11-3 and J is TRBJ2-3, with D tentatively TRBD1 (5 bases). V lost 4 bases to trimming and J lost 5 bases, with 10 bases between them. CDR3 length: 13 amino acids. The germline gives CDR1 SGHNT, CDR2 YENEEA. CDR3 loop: CASSSSREDTQYF. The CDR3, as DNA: TGTGCCAGCAGCTCCTCCAGGGAAGATACGCAGTATTTT.

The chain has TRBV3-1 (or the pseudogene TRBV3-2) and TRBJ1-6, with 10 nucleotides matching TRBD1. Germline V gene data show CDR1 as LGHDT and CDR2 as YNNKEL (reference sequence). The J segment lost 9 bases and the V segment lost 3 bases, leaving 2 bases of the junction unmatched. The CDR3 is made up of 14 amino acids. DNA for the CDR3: TGTGCCAGCAGCCATTGGGACAGGGGTTCACCCCTCCACTTT. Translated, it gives CASSHWDRGSPLHF.

The CDR3 coding sequence is TGTGCCAGCAGCTTACCTACTAGCGGGAGGGGTAATGAGCAGTTCTTC. Translated: CASSLPTSGRGNEQFF. The V gene is TRBV7-9, the J gene TRBJ2-1; 13 bases agree with TRBD2. Germline lookup yields CDR1 SEHNR and CDR2 FQNEAQ (reference sequence). The CDR3 is made up of 16 amino acids. V shed 2 bases and J 7 bases; nucleotides not matched to a gene: 5.

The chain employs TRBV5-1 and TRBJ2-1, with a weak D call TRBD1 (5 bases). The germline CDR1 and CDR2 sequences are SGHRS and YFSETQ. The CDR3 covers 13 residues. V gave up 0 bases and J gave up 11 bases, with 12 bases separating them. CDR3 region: CASSLGSGHKQFF. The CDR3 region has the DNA TGCGCCAGCAGCTTGGGAAGTGGACACAAGCAGTTCTTC.

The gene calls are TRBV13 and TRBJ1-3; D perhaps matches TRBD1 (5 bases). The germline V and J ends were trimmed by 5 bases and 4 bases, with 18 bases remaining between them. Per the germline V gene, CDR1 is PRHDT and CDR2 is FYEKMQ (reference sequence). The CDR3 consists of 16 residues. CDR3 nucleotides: TGTGCCAGCAGCCCGGGGACTCAAATGTCCGGAAACACCATATATTTT. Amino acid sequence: CASSPGTQMSGNTIYF.